The 5 T cell receptor beta chains reported below all come from one sample, sequenced in a study of blood T cell repertoires in COVID-19. Generated by immunoSEQ multiplex PCR, the TCRdb table keeps only in-frame clones and is missing some. The table records more than 110,000 clones, 85% of them present only once. Sequencing used peripheral blood. The receptors here all came from a man in his fifties with acute or convalescent COVID-19.

The chain joins TRBV5-4 to TRBJ2-7; 7 bases match TRBD1. Germline values: CDR1 SGHNT, CDR2 YYREEE (reference sequence). This CDR3 contains 16 residues. Trimming took 4 bases from V and 1 from J; bases not matched to a gene: 11. The CDR3 sequence: CASSRDMDRRSYEQYF. CDR3 bases: TGTGCCAGCAGCCGCGATATGGACAGGAGATCCTACGAGCAGTACTTC. The full variable domain, with the rest looked up from reference TRBV5-4 and TRBJ2-7, is ETGVTQSPTHLIKTRGQQVTLRCSSQSGHNTVSWYQQALGQGPQFIFQYYREEENGRGNFPPRFSGLQFPNYSSELNVNALELDDSALYLCASSRDMDRRSYEQYFGPGTRLTVT.

The chain is built from TRBV10-3 and TRBJ1-5; D is uncertain. The germline CDR1 and CDR2 sequences are ENHRY and SYGVKD. CDR3 length: 14 amino acids. V shed 8 bases and J shed 3 bases, with 14 bases lying between them. CDR3 sequence (DNA): TGTGCCATCTCACCGGGGTCGGTCAATCAGCCCCAGCATTTT. Translated, it gives CAISPGSVNQPQHF.

The chain uses TRBV18 and TRBJ1-2, with 8 bases identical to TRBD1. V trimming: 3 bases; J trimming: 0 bases; junction bases outside the gene matches: 9. CDR3 length equals 17 residues. Germline V gene sequence: CDR1 KGHSH, CDR2 LQKENI. This CDR3 is CASSPGQGAQANYGYTF. As DNA, the CDR3 is TGTGCCAGCTCACCGGGGCAGGGGGCACAAGCTAACTATGGCTACACCTTC.

This rearrangement joins TRBV7-9 to TRBJ2-3; TRBD2 matches at 8 bases. Germline lookup yields CDR1 SEHNR and CDR2 FQNEAQ (reference sequence). Losses at the gene ends were 6 bases for V and 2 bases for J; bases not matched to a gene: 4. This CDR3 region has 14 residues. The CDR3 DNA sequence: TGTGCCAGCAGTCCTAGCGGGCACACAGATACGCAGTATTTT. Encoded protein: CASSPSGHTDTQYF.

This chain links TRBV5-1 with TRBJ1-1; D unclear. The germline V gene encodes CDR1 SGHRS and CDR2 YFSETQ. V lost 0 bases and J lost 5, with 8 bases in between. This CDR3 region has 13 residues. This chain's CDR3 is CASSLAETTEAFF. CDR3 sequence (DNA): TGCGCCAGCAGCTTGGCAGAGACAACTGAAGCTTTCTTT.